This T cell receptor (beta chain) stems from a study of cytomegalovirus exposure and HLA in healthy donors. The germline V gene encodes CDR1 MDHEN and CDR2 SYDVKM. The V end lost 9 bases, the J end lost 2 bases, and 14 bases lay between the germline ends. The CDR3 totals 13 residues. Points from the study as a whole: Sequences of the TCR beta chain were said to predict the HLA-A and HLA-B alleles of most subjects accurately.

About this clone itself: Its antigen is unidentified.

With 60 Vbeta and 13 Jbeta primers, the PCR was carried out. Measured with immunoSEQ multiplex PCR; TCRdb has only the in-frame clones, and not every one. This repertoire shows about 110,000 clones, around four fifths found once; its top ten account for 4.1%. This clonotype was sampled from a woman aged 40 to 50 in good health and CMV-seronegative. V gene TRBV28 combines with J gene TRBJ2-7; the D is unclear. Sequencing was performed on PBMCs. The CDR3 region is CASEKSVTYEQYF. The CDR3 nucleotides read TGTGCCAGTGAGAAGTCTGTGACCTACGAGCAGTACTTC.